The rows below give T cell receptor beta chains drawn from one sample of a study of blood T cell repertoires in COVID-19. TCRdb's copy holds only in-frame clones and misses some; the assay was immunoSEQ multiplex PCR. The sample shows 120,000 or so clones, around two thirds of them seen only once. Input material: peripheral blood. These receptors were obtained from a woman aged 70-85 years with acute or convalescent COVID-19. Each CDR3 is given with its conserved first and last residue.

CDR3 length	J gene	V gene	CDR3 protein
16	TRBJ1-3	TRBV4-3	CASSQDRFPSGNTIYF
15	TRBJ2-2	TRBV2	CASSETGGNTGELFF
14	TRBJ2-7	TRBV7-3	CASSWDTDSYEQYF
15	TRBJ1-5	TRBV7-9	CASSLATGPNQPQHF
14	TRBJ2-1	TRBV4-1	CASSLPGRGNEQFF
15	TRBJ1-4	TRBV28	CASSSPGQGSEKLFF
15	TRBJ2-7	TRBV6-5	CASSYSRGGPYEQYF
17	TRBJ2-3	TRBV9	CASSAHWTGGITDTQYF
15	TRBJ2-5	TRBV5-5	CASSLGTTLQETQYF
14	TRBJ2-4	TRBV19	CASSIREDKNIQYF
13	TRBJ1-6	TRBV6-2/TRBV6-3	CASSQGPRVPLHF
17	TRBJ1-1	TRBV5-4	CASSPDRGGVRNTEAFF
13	TRBJ2-1	TRBV5-1	CASSPPGGLEQFF
12	TRBJ2-7	TRBV6-5	CATRQGSYEQYF
15	TRBJ2-1	TRBV2	CASSERSGSNNEQFF
12	TRBJ2-1	TRBV10-1	CASGLATNEQFF
13	TRBJ1-2	TRBV16	CASSRKGGSGYTF
18	TRBJ2-5	TRBV29-1	CSVEVWGSISGSQETQYF
17	TRBJ1-2	TRBV28	CASSLSLGGQLNYGYTF
14	TRBJ1-1	TRBV27	CASSPQGQNTEAFF
14	TRBJ1-4	TRBV10-2	CASSGGGTNEKLFF
12	TRBJ1-1	TRBV28	CASRTGGTEAFF
15	TRBJ1-5	TRBV3-1/TRBV3-2	CASSPRQGRNQPQHF
14	TRBJ1-5	TRBV11-2	CASSSGQGGQPQHF
16	TRBJ2-5	TRBV2	CASSHHRAGGEETQYF
15	TRBJ2-5	TRBV5-6	CASRALTGMGETQYF
15	TRBJ1-6	TRBV2	CASSPRDRGNSPLHF
14	TRBJ2-1	TRBV24-1	CATSDLHRYNEQFF
12	TRBJ2-7	TRBV12-3/TRBV12-4	CASSLIRNEQYF
11	TRBJ2-5	TRBV12-3/TRBV12-4	CASSAGETQYF
16	TRBJ1-2	TRBV4-3	CASSQDLTGNNYGYTF
15	TRBJ2-5	TRBV5-1	CASSSGQLVQETQYF
12	TRBJ2-1	TRBV5-1	CASSGAGYEQFF
13	TRBJ1-1	TRBV11-2	CASSSLLNTEAFF
15	TRBJ2-2	TRBV7-9	CASSFIRAHTGELFF
14	TRBJ1-6	TRBV2	CASSAKQGSSPLHF
15	TRBJ1-1	TRBV7-9	CASSSQGQPNTEAFF
13	TRBJ2-1	TRBV3-1/TRBV3-2	CASSHSYYNEQFF
13	TRBJ2-7	TRBV2	CASSEGTGYEQYF
13	TRBJ2-1	TRBV5-8	CASSLVRYNEQFF
14	TRBJ2-5	TRBV7-7	CASSLGPGEETQYF
13	TRBJ1-2	TRBV27	CASSFEGGYGYTF
14	TRBJ1-2	TRBV5-6	CASSYGTANYGYTF
14	TRBJ1-1	TRBV10-3	CAISERQGSPEAFF
14	TRBJ2-7	TRBV29-1	CSAALLEGNYEQYF
15	TRBJ2-7	TRBV19	CASSIRGDGSYEQYF
14	TRBJ1-1	TRBV12-5	CASGGQGWVSEAFF
14	TRBJ1-4	TRBV6-1	CASSDGQGGEKLFF
14	TRBJ2-2	TRBV5-4	CASSRARFTGELFF
14	TRBJ1-5	TRBV19	CASSKQGANQPQHF
15	TRBJ1-4	TRBV19	CASSVQGMANEKLFF
15	TRBJ2-5	TRBV11-3	CASSAGTGLGETQYF
15	TRBJ1-5	TRBV28	CASSAGTGGNQPQHF
13	TRBJ1-5	TRBV2	CASRGQDGQPQHF
13	TRBJ2-3	TRBV6-5	CASRRDFTDTQYF
15	TRBJ2-7	TRBV6-2/TRBV6-3	CASSTRLAGSYEQYF
16	TRBJ2-1	TRBV28	CASSAPEREGIDEQFF